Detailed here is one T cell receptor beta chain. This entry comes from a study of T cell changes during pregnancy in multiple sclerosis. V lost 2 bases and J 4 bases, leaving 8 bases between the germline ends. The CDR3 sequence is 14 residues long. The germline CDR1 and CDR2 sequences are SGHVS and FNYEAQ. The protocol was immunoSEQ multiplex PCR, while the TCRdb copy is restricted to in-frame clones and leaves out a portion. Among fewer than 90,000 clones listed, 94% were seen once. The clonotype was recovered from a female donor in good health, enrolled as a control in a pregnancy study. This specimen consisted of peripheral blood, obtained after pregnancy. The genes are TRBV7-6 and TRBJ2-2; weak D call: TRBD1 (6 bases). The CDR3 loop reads CASSLQGSTGELFF. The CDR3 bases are TGTGCCAGCAGCTTACAGGGGTCCACCGGGGAGCTGTTTTTT.